This TCR beta chain is drawn from a study of graft-versus-host responses after intestinal transplantation. At the level of the study: Transplants given to recipients were multivisceral, liver-intestinal, or isolated intestinal. Anti-thymocyte globulin was used for induction in all recipients, who then took tacrolimus and steroids for approximately 3 years.

Turning to this clone: Its antigen is undetermined.

Study-wide findings and caveats: Association was observed between peak circulating GvH clone levels and early post-transplant HvG declines. GvH clones occurred in recipient marrow; some first appeared in ileum or blood.

The method was immunoSEQ multiplex PCR; TCRdb's version includes in-frame clones alone and lacks a portion of them. The table has 100,000 or so clones, about 90% seen once. Per germline, CDR1 SGDLS and CDR2 YYNGEE. V was pared by 3 bases and J by 2 bases, with 3 bases of the junction left unmatched. This CDR3 contains 15 residues. Sequences were derived from unstimulated CD4+ T cells sorted from spleen or lymph node cells, sampled before intestinal transplant. V gene TRBV9 combines with J gene TRBJ2-3, with 10 bases lining up with TRBD2. The TCR was taken from a human donor who received an intestinal transplant. The CDR3 sequence is CASSDGLAVTDTQYF. The CDR3 coding sequence is TGTGCCAGCAGCGACGGACTAGCGGTCACAGATACGCAGTATTTT.